The source of this T cell receptor beta chain is a study of PD-L1 blockade in urothelial cancer. Turning to the study itself: Administration of atezolizumab to patients began in the mid-2010s, at 1,200 mg intravenously every 3 weeks. Study conclusions and caveats: Better survival was predicted when blood TCR clonality before treatment fell below the median. Tumor-associated blood clones were expanded more by durable-benefit patients at 3 weeks.

Germline CDR1 is MNHEY and CDR2 is SMNVEV (reference sequence). This CDR3 has 13 residues. With 5 bases removed from V and 4 bases from J, the gap between germline ends came to 12 bases. Synthetically made TCR analog templates were put into each PCR as spikes. Data came from immunoSEQ multiplex PCR; TCRdb stores just in-frame clones and leaves some out. This table holds more than 15,000 clones, roughly 87% found once. About this clone: Its antigen is as yet unknown.

The input for sequencing was PBMCs, taken around atezolizumab (anti-PD-L1) treatment. The chain carries TRBV27 and TRBJ2-7, with D possibly matching TRBD2 (6 bases). This clonotype was obtained from a man aged 45-65 years with urothelial cancer. CDR3 amino acids: CASSGRELYEQYF. CDR3 in DNA: TGTGCCAGCAGTGGTCGGGAGCTATACGAGCAGTACTTC.